This T cell receptor (beta chain) was sequenced for a study of T cell responses to AZD1222 COVID-19 vaccine. Study overall: It was second doses at about 4 or about 12 weeks that were pooled.

The table came from immunoSEQ multiplex PCR; TCRdb's copy has only in-frame clones and leaves some out. Of around 70,000 clones in the sample, 80% to 90% were seen once. Study results and caveats: Clonal diversity may have been underestimated in mostly white British donors. Dominant at 160-218 and 743-854, vaccine-associated CD4 TCRs also spanned spike. Increased Spike-specific TCR breadth and depth were observed after two AZD1222 doses.

As to this clone: Its antigen is not known.

The CDR3 sequence is 16 residues long. V dropped 4 bases and J dropped 0; count of bases not matched to a gene: 6. Germline V gene lookup returns CDR1 SGDLS and CDR2 YYNGEE. V and J are TRBV9 and TRBJ1-3; 8 nucleotides match TRBD1. The sequence derives from an adult in good health. The sample in question was peripheral blood, obtained on day 0 of AZD1222 vaccination. The DNA of the CDR3 is TGTGCCAGCAGCTTATCGACAGGGGTCTCTGGAAACACCATATATTTT. It encodes CASSLSTGVSGNTIYF.